A selection of T cell receptor beta chains follows, all from one sample in a study of cytomegalovirus exposure and HLA in healthy donors. Here immunoSEQ multiplex PCR was the method, and the copy in TCRdb shows in-frame clones only, minus some. Of about 120,000 clones in the sample, around 77% were seen once. Input material: PBMCs. All receptors come from a woman aged 25 to 39 in good health and CMV-seropositive. CDR3s include the opening cysteine and the closing phenylalanine or tryptophan. Each record gives: D gene, clone size, J gene, V gene, CDR3 DNA, CDR3 protein. A D gene is named only where the DNA matches it firmly. Rows give clone size only sometimes, using once, few, many, or a class for an expanded clone.

NA | few | TRBJ2-7 | TRBV27 | TGTGCCAGCAGTTCATACCCCGGGACATCCTCCTACGAGCAGTACTTC | CASSSYPGTSSYEQYF
TRBD1 | NA | TRBJ1-1 | TRBV30 | TGTGCCTGGGCCAAACGTCCCGGGACAGGATTGAACACTGAAGCTTTCTTT | CAWAKRPGTGLNTEAFF
NA | NA | TRBJ2-5 | TRBV7-3 | TGTGCCAGCAGAGCTTATAACGAAGAGACCCAGTACTTC | CASRAYNEETQYF
NA | few | TRBJ1-2 | TRBV2 | TGTGCCAGCAGTTTGCAGGGAGGTGGCTACACCTTC | CASSLQGGGYTF
TRBD2 | NA | TRBJ2-7 | TRBV5-1 | TGCGCCAGCAGCCCGGGGACTAGCGGAGTCTACGAGCAGTACTTC | CASSPGTSGVYEQYF
NA | NA | TRBJ2-2 | TRBV27 | TGTGCCAGCAGTTTATACTCCACCGGGGAGCTGTTTTTT | CASSLYSTGELFF
NA | NA | TRBJ1-5 | TRBV5-1 | TGCGCCAGCAGCTTGGAGGGGGTAAATCAGCCCCAGCATTTT | CASSLEGVNQPQHF
NA | NA | TRBJ1-5 | TRBV19 | TGTGCCAGTAGGGACAGTCCTTCTAGCAATCAGCCCCAGCATTTT | CASRDSPSSNQPQHF
NA | NA | TRBJ2-7 | TRBV11-3 | TGTGCCAGCAGCCACCTCTACGAGCAGTACTTC | CASSHLYEQYF
NA | NA | TRBJ1-2 | TRBV27 | TGTGCCAGCAGTTTCTCAATTAGCTATGGCTACACCTTC | CASSFSISYGYTF